The present entry profiles one TCR beta chain with its context. This specimen belongs to a study of blood T cell repertoires in COVID-19. Study-level background: Samples came from the United States, Italy and Spain, spanning acute and convalescent COVID-19.

Assay: immunoSEQ multiplex PCR; the TCRdb copy retains only in-frame clones and omits some. The table records 120,000 or so clones, more than 65% of them present only once. Germline V CDR1 and CDR2: SGHRS, YFSETQ. V dropped 5 bases and J dropped 0 bases, with 8 bases sitting between them. The CDR3 covers 14 residues. The source material was peripheral blood. The receptor was isolated from a woman in her 70s with acute or convalescent COVID-19. The J gene is TRBJ1-4, the V gene TRBV5-1; D is uncertain. This chain's CDR3 is CASREQTTNEKLFF. The DNA of the CDR3 is TGCGCCAGCAGGGAACAGACAACTAATGAAAAACTGTTTTTT.